The 3 T cell receptor beta chains below all came from one sample that was sequenced in a study of shared clonotypes between healthy human individuals. Only in-frame clones appear in the TCRdb table, and some are missing; sequencing was by immunoSEQ multiplex PCR. The table shows around 750,000 clones, with over 65% occurring only once. Sequenced sample: memory CD4+ T cells sorted from blood. Subset given: CD45RA-negative fraction. The origin of the receptors is a woman under 40 in good health.

This clone has a handful of counts. This rearrangement joins TRBV29-1 to TRBJ2-7; D may be TRBD1 (6 bases). CDR1 is SQVTM, CDR2 ANQGSEA, per germline. Trimming took 6 bases from V and 0 from J, leaving 18 bases between them. The CDR3 extends over 15 amino acids. The CDR3 coding sequence is TGCAGCGTCGTCGGACAGCCAGCTAGCTCCTACGAGCAGTACTTC. Amino acid sequence: CSVVGQPASSYEQYF.

This chain joins TRBV27 and TRBJ1-2; possible D gene TRBD1, 5 bases. The CDR3 runs to 15 residues. Germline values: CDR1 MNHEY, CDR2 SMNVEV (reference sequence). Trimming took 2 bases from V and 7 from J, leaving 17 bases between them. CDR3 nucleotide sequence: TGTGCCAGCAGTTTAAGTGGTGGGCAGGGAATTGGCTACACCTTC. Residues: CASSLSGGQGIGYTF.

The J gene is TRBJ2-7, the V gene TRBV30, with a weak D call TRBD1 (5 bases). Germline V lookup: CDR1 GTSNPN, CDR2 SVGIG (reference sequence). Trimming took 0 bases from V and 6 from J, leaving 15 bases between them. The CDR3 has 14 amino acids. The CDR3 nucleotides are TGTGCCTGGAGTGTTTTGGACACCCAAGTCGAGCAGTACTTC. It translates to CAWSVLDTQVEQYF.